This T cell receptor beta chain originates from a study of OX40 agonist ivuxolimab in advanced cancers. Peripheral blood came from all dose cohorts at three timepoints. The method was immunoSEQ multiplex PCR; TCRdb's version includes in-frame clones alone and lacks a portion of them. Of about 82,000 clones in the sample, around 86% were seen once. This clone was seen only once. The antigen is not known. Whole-study findings and limits: Low clonal expansion, among the lowest seen, marked partial responders at 0.1-3.0 mg/kg. CD8+ T cells were the subset that, on average, had more expanded clones than CD4+.

The CDR3 consists of 16 residues. With 3 bases clipped from V and 4 bases from J, the junction kept 8 bases outside the gene matches. In germline, CDR1 is LNHDA, CDR2 SQIVND (reference sequence). The chain uses TRBV19 and TRBJ1-5; TRBD1 matches 8 bases. The sample in question was CD4+ or CD8+ T cells sorted from blood, obtained in a trial of the OX40 agonist ivuxolimab. The clonotype originates from an adult with an advanced solid tumor such as melanoma, head and neck, liver or kidney cancer. The CDR3 DNA follows: TGTGCCAGTAGTATGCCTGGGACAGGCAATAATCAGCCCCAGCATTTT. It is translated as CASSMPGTGNNQPQHF.